This T cell receptor beta chain was sequenced for a study of blood T cells in healthy people across ages. Alongside a J-beta primer mix, a sample-barcoded 5' primer served in a second PCR lasting roughly 6 to 11 cycles. TCRdb re-analysed the 5' RACE reads in MiXCR, keeping a single row per CDR3 protein. The table shows over 1,200,000 distinct CDR3 sequences, with roughly 60% occurring only once. No fewer than 5 micrograms of total RNA were isolated from every sample. Trimming cost V 3 bases and J 8 bases, with 13 bases left between them. The CDR3 covers 13 residues. Looked up from germline, CDR1 is DFQATT and CDR2 is SNEGSKA (reference sequence).

The receptor comes from a man aged 18 to 29 in good health. This chain links TRBV20-1 with TRBJ1-4, with D possibly being TRBD1 (5 bases). The sample consisted of blood. CDR3 nucleotides: TGCAGTGCTAGGAGGACACCCGGGGAAAAACTGTTTTTT. Amino acids: CSARRTPGEKLFF.